This T cell receptor (beta chain) came from a study of blood T cells in healthy people across ages. The use of a sample-barcoded 5' primer and a J-beta primer mix characterized a second PCR of about 6 to 11 cycles. Tags on each cDNA molecule came from a template-switch adaptor with 12 random nucleotides. MiXCR, run by TCRdb on the 5' RACE reads, gives a single entry per CDR3 protein. Of approximately 850,000 distinct CDR3 sequences in the sample, roughly 44% were seen once. This CDR3 is built from 15 residues. The V end was cut by 1 base, the J end by 6 bases, with 15 bases between. Germline V gives CDR1 SGHAT, CDR2 FQNNGV.

Sample: blood. The chain uses TRBV11-2 and TRBJ1-1; no firm D call. The receptor was isolated from a man aged 55 to 70 in good health. This chain's CDR3 is CASSLAASRGAEAFF. The CDR3 DNA is TGTGCCAGCAGCTTAGCAGCTTCCCGGGGTGCTGAAGCTTTCTTT.